The text below deals with one T cell receptor (beta chain). The antigen is not known. Germline V gene lookup returns CDR1 SGHDN and CDR2 FVKESK. The CDR3 covers 20 residues. CD45RO-CCR7+CD27+CD95- marked naive CD8+ T cells. The data were obtained in a study of CXCR3-negative and CXCR3-positive naive CD8 T cells. Study results and caveats: Comparably high diversity marked both naive subsets, whereas memory CD8+ cells had much lower diversity. The study inferred TCR strength from TRB CDR3 properties and found comparable surface CD5 between naive subsets. Memory, not naive, CXCR3-negative and CXCR3-positive cells differed in TRBV-TRBJ usage. More hydrophobic TRB CDR3s were found in CXCR3-positive naive cells than in CXCR3-negative naive cells.

In preparing the TRB cDNA libraries, 5' RACE with UMI labels was used. TCRdb derives one entry per CDR3 protein from the 5' RACE reads, leaving out DNA. The repertoire table contains around 110,000 distinct CDR3 sequences. The clonotype comes from a human donor in good health. Some clones in this sample may be carry-over from other donors' samples. The sample consisted of naive CXCR3+ CD8+ T cells from blood. Stated subset: CD45RO-CCR7+CD27+CD95- naive CD8+ T cells expressing CXCR3 (TNR3+). This rearrangement joins TRBV14 to TRBJ2-2. CDR3: CASSQASARQNGLGTGELFF.